This TCR beta chain appears in the sequencing data of a study of T cell responses to AZD1222 COVID-19 vaccine (dated by TCRdb to the early 2020s). For the study in its entirety: Because spike-specific TCR depth and breadth did not differ between the two schedules, AZD1222 recipients who got a second dose at roughly 4 weeks were pooled with those who got a second dose at roughly 12 weeks. Trial participants were enrolled by age into subgroups of 18-55, 56-69 and 70-plus years, and around 150, 28 and 57 TCR-sequenced participants, respectively, were included in these subgroups. TCR sequencing was performed for about 250 trial participants, of whom around 210 were given two doses of AZD1222 and approximately 25 were given two doses of MenACWY control vaccine.

Broader findings and caveats from the paper: CD4 TCRs associated with the vaccine covered the entire spike protein, and the dominant responses were in regions 160-218 and 743-854. Because no samples from the day 14 peak response were available, repertoires could be characterized only after the peak T cell response. Most participants were white British and females outnumbered males, and the authors suggested that clonal diversity may have been underestimated. A significant rise in spike-specific TCR breadth and depth was observed after two AZD1222 doses relative to day 0 and relative to MenACWY recipients. The 56-69-year group was small, and its depth increase did not reach significance, likely because of low power. Conclusions about previously exposed vaccinees are limited, since just five to seven AZD1222 recipients were seropositive for SARS-CoV-2 at baseline. Epitopes outside the regions mutated in the B.1.351 and B.1.1.7 variants were reportedly recognized by nearly half of the unique spike-specific TCRs.

The CDR3 goes from the cysteine to the phenylalanine over 14 residues. The CDR3 DNA has 42 bases and is translated from base 1. Between the V and J ends, shortened by 6 bases and 0 bases respectively, the junction contains 6 bases. The germline V gene supplies CDR1 SNHLY and CDR2 FYNNEI. Regarding this clone: Its antigen specificity is not known. The sample holds no much larger clone one base away, and base qualities are not on file.

The CDR3 regions of human TCRbeta chains were subjected to immunosequencing. The original pipeline was this. TCRs in the repertoires were compared against a reference library of SARS-CoV-2-specific TCRs that had been generated with the MIRA antigen-specificity platform. Breadth meant the fraction of unique TCRs that were SARS-CoV-2-associated, whereas depth meant the fraction of total T cells that were SARS-CoV-2-associated. Using the MIRA data, each spike-specific TCR was mapped to the spike region that the TCR reacts to and placed in a CD4 or CD8 class. Log10-transformed breadth and depth values were compared by one-way ANOVA with Sidak's multiple comparisons tests. In its TCRdb copy, this immuneACCESS table keeps in-frame sequences only and misses some clones. Where compared with another copy, unresolved V genes explain less than half of these, and the others have no known cause. V and J calls and clone size follow that table, whereas D and trimming were derived from the DNA. The sample table contains around 72,000 clones; only one count was recorded for roughly 91% of them. Clones ranked in the top ten supply nearly 25% of the sample.

Read against the paper, the sample's time point label means: baseline before first vaccination. Samples from vaccinated people were obtained from the UK trials COV001 and COV002, which included a single-blind randomized controlled phase 2/3 trial of AZD1222 (ChAdOx1 nCoV-19) in healthy adults. For TCRbeta chain sequencing, PBMC samples were collected from trial participants at day 0 and at day 28 after the second dose. This material consisted of peripheral blood, taken on day 0 of AZD1222 vaccination. This receptor was taken from an adult in good health. Rearrangement joined TRBV2 to TRBJ1-6, with the D gene not confidently named. Read as DNA, the sequence is TGTGCCAGCAGCGGGGACTCCTATAATTCACCCCTCCACTTT. This is translated as CASSGDSYNSPLHF.